These 2 T cell receptor beta chains were sequenced from one sample in a study of blood T cell repertoires in COVID-19. Only in-frame clones appear in the TCRdb table, and some are missing; sequencing was by immunoSEQ multiplex PCR. The sample includes 250,000 or so clones, around 91% of them seen just once. Source material: peripheral blood. The source is a woman aged 55-69 years with COVID-19, enrolled during active disease.

The V gene is TRBV5-5, the J gene TRBJ2-7; no definite D call. The CDR3 runs to 15 residues. V was cut by 1 base and J by 3 bases, with 14 bases left in between. From germline, CDR1 is SGHKS and CDR2 YYEKEE (reference sequence). The CDR3 spells CASSLISSFDYEQYF. CDR3 nucleotide sequence: TGTGCCAGCAGCTTGATCAGTTCCTTTGACTACGAGCAGTACTTC.

The V gene is TRBV7-8, the J gene TRBJ1-1; weak D call: TRBD1 (5 bases). Between the trimmed V and J ends, which lost 5 bases and 1 base, there was a span of 11 bases. CDR3 length: 14 amino acids. The germline V gene encodes CDR1 SGHVS and CDR2 FQNEAQ. Here the CDR3 DNA reads TGTGCCAGCAGCCCAGGGAGGCAGAACACTGAAGCTTTCTTT. Amino acid sequence: CASSPGRQNTEAFF. The variable domain in full, completed from reference TRBV7-8 and TRBJ1-1, reads GAGVSQSPRYKVAKRGQDVALRCDPISGHVSLFWYQQALGQGPEFLTYFQNEAQLDKSGLPSDRFFAERPEGSVSTLKIQRTQQEDSAVYLCASSPGRQNTEAFFGQGTRLTVV.